What follows is one T cell receptor (beta chain) and its context. This record belongs to a study of blood T cell repertoires in COVID-19. Study information: Acute-phase and convalescent COVID-19 samples originated in the United States, Italy and Spain. PBMCs, B-cell-depleted T cells, or T cells were the source of the cDNA or gDNA that made up the material.

In the authors' methods: Reference gene primer amplification in the assay estimated nucleated cell counts. Repertoires were generated with immunoSEQ multiplex PCR, while TCRdb's copy carries only in-frame clones and drops some. Clone size and the V and J calls come from that table; the DNA yielded D and trimming. The data show approximately 300,000 clones, about 84% seen once. With 4 bases clipped from V and 8 bases from J, the junction kept 6 bases outside the gene matches. Germline V gene sequence: CDR1 MNHEY, CDR2 SVGAGI. The CDR3 has 15 amino acids. What was sequenced was peripheral blood. V and J are TRBV6-5 and TRBJ2-1, with 12 bases matching TRBD1. This clonotype originated in a woman aged 45-65 years with acute or convalescent COVID-19. The chain's CDR3 is CASSSPGQGAYEQFF. The DNA of the CDR3 is TGTGCCAGCAGTTCACCGGGACAGGGGGCCTATGAGCAGTTCTTC.